This TCR beta chain emerged from a study of CD8 T cells in Susac syndrome. The study, taken as a whole, reports: Susac syndrome CD8+ repertoires were clonally expanded, most strongly in CD8+ TEMRA cells.

Trimming removed 5 bases at V and 1 base at J, with 11 bases between. The CDR3 covers 14 residues. Germline V gene sequence: CDR1 MNHEY, CDR2 SVGAGI. The RNA input was roughly 0.45 to 1 ug, and it was reverse transcribed with random hexamers. immunoSEQ multiplex PCR amplified TCR beta CDR3 across 54 Vbeta, 13 Jbeta. In TCRdb, the immunoSEQ multiplex PCR reads were re-called with MiXCR into one record per CDR3 protein. Of 100,000 to 150,000 distinct CDR3 sequences in the sample, approximately 96% are singletons; the top ten hold less than 0.25%. As to this clonotype: Antigen: not known.

The rearrangement links TRBV6-5 to TRBJ2-5; TRBD1 might be the D (6 bases). The receptor comes from a human donor with Susac syndrome. Sample: CD8+ T cells from PBMCs. The CDR3 coding sequence is TGTGCCAGCAGTCTGGGACACCCCCAAGAGACCCAGTACTTC. Its translation is CASSLGHPQETQYF.